This note documents a single TCR beta chain sequence. Measured with immunoSEQ multiplex PCR; TCRdb has only the in-frame clones, and not every one. This sample has around 51,000 clones; under 95% occur once, and the top ten carry roughly 0.58%. The CDR3 consists of 18 residues. Trimming removed 1 base at V and 0 bases at J, with 16 bases between. From germline, CDR1 is MGHRA and CDR2 YSYEKL. The entry originates in a study of T cell changes during pregnancy in multiple sclerosis. The specimen comprised CD4+ T cells from peripheral blood mononuclear cells, sampled in the second trimester of pregnancy. This TCR was sampled from a female donor with multiple sclerosis, enrolled in a pregnancy study. This sequence joins TRBV4-1 and TRBJ2-4, with D possibly matching TRBD2 (6 bases). CDR3 sequence (DNA): TGCGCCAGCAGCCAAGGCCCAGGGACTTCTCAAGCCAAAAACATTCAGTACTTC. Residues: CASSQGPGTSQAKNIQYF.